These 26 T cell receptor beta chains were sequenced from one sample in a study of OX40 agonist ivuxolimab in advanced cancers. Measured with immunoSEQ multiplex PCR; TCRdb has only the in-frame clones, and not every one. The table lists 70,000 to 75,000 clones, 70% to 85% of them singletons. The sample consisted of CD4+ or CD8+ T cells sorted from blood, taken in a trial of the OX40 agonist ivuxolimab. The source of these receptors is an adult with an advanced solid tumor such as melanoma, head and neck, liver or kidney cancer.

The chain uses TRBV11-2 and TRBJ1-1; D may be TRBD1 (5 bases). Per germline, CDR1 SGHAT and CDR2 FQNNGV. Trimming took off 4 bases at V and 2 bases at J, with 8 bases between the two ends. The CDR3 extends over 13 amino acids. CDR3 nucleotide sequence: TGTGCCAGCAGCTCGGGGCTTAACACTGAAGCTTTCTTT. It codes for CASSSGLNTEAFF.

As DNA, the CDR3 is TGTGCCAGCAGTGTCAGGGGGAATGAAGAAGCTTTCTTT. This sequence encodes CASSVRGNEEAFF. This chain connects TRBV2 to TRBJ1-1, with TRBD1 matching 7 bases. V was clipped by 4 bases and J by 8 bases; unmatched bases: 7. The CDR3 is 13 residues long. Germline V gene sequence: CDR1 SNHLY, CDR2 FYNNEI. The full variable domain, completed using reference TRBV2 and TRBJ1-1, is EPEVTQTPSHQVTQMGQEVILRCVPISNHLYFYWYRQILGQKVEFLVSFYNNEISEKSEIFDDQFSVERPDGSNFTLKIRSTKLEDSAMYFCASSVRGNEEAFFGQGTRLTVV.

The genes are TRBV7-8 and TRBJ2-5; possible D gene TRBD2, 5 bases. The end of the DNA aligns better with TRBJ2-7, so the J call may be wrong. CDR3 length: 15 residues. CDR1 SGHVS and CDR2 FQNEAQ come from the germline V gene. For the CDR3, the DNA is TGTGCCAGCAGCTTAGAAGGGTTCGAGGCGGGCGAGCAGTACTTC. Translating it yields CASSLEGFEAGEQYF.

The rearrangement uses TRBV7-2 and TRBJ1-2, with D tentatively TRBD1 (6 bases). Germline V gene data show CDR1 as SGHTA and CDR2 as FQGNSA. V was shortened by 3 bases and J by 4 bases, with 18 bases between the two germline ends. The CDR3 loop spans 16 amino acids. DNA of the CDR3: TGTGCCAGCAGCTTTCGCCCGGGACAAAGTACCTATGGCTACACCTTC. Protein product: CASSFRPGQSTYGYTF.

The chain's CDR3 is CATSRETVPNYGYTF. CDR3 DNA: TGTGCCACCAGCAGAGAGACAGTTCCAAACTATGGCTACACCTTC. The V and J genes are TRBV15 and TRBJ1-2; D perhaps matches TRBD1 (5 bases). Germline loops: CDR1 LNHNV, CDR2 YYDKDF (reference sequence). The CDR3 is 15 residues long. Deletions cut 0 bases from V and 2 bases from J, with 10 bases between.

The rearrangement uses TRBV9 and TRBJ2-7; 7 bases align to TRBD1. This CDR3 region has 15 residues. CDR1 and CDR2 from the germline V gene are SGDLS and YYNGEE. The junction had 10 bases not matched to a gene; V was cut back by 3 bases and J by 4 bases. In nucleotides, the CDR3 is TGTGCCAGCAGCGCAGGGACCCAACAGGGGTACGAGCAGTACTTC. Translation: CASSAGTQQGYEQYF. The variable domain in full, completed from reference TRBV9 and TRBJ2-7, reads DSGVTQTPKHLITATGQRVTLRCSPRSGDLSVYWYQQSLDQGLQFLIQYYNGEERAKGNILERFSAQQFPDLHSELNLSSLELGDSALYFCASSAGTQQGYEQYFGPGTRLTVT.

J is TRBJ2-5 and V is TRBV18, with D uncertain. The CDR3 totals 13 residues. With 2 bases removed from V and 5 bases from J, the gap between germline ends came to 9 bases. Germline V gene data show CDR1 as KGHSH and CDR2 as LQKENI. In nucleotides, the CDR3 is TGTGCCAGCTCACCAACGAATGGGGAGACCCAGTACTTC. Residues: CASSPTNGETQYF.

The CDR3 coding sequence is TGTGCCAGCAGCCCAGGAGACGGGGGCCGAGAGACCCAGTACTTC. It translates to CASSPGDGGRETQYF. This sequence joins TRBV11-3 and TRBJ2-5, with D perhaps TRBD1 or TRBD2 (6 bases each). The length of the CDR3 is 15 residues. Germline CDR1 reads SGHNT; CDR2 reads YENEEA. V lost 5 bases and J 4 bases, leaving 17 bases between the germline ends.

This sequence joins TRBV4-3 and TRBJ1-3, with unresolved D. From germline, CDR1 is LGHNA and CDR2 YSLEER. CDR3 size: 19 residues. V dropped 1 base and J dropped 0 bases, with 19 bases sitting between them. In nucleotides, the CDR3 is TGCGCCAGCAGCCAAGCCCCACTAGTGGGCACAAGCTCTGGAAACACCATATATTTT. Protein product: CASSQAPLVGTSSGNTIYF.

The V call is TRBV7-2, the J call TRBJ2-7, with a possible D match to TRBD2 (6 bases). CDR3 length: 15 amino acids. Germline V gives CDR1 SGHTA, CDR2 FQGNSA. V was clipped by 1 base and J by 2 bases, with 12 bases between them. The CDR3 loop is CASSLVSGDAYEQYF. DNA for the CDR3: TGTGCCAGCAGCTTAGTCTCGGGGGATGCCTACGAGCAGTACTTC.

This clone was picked up one time. V and J are TRBV5-4 and TRBJ2-1; D unclear. With 0 bases removed from V and 7 bases from J, the gap between germline ends came to 11 bases. The CDR3 sequence is 14 residues long. Germline V gene sequence: CDR1 SGHNT, CDR2 YYREEE (reference sequence). The CDR3 here is CASSLGARTNEQFF. CDR3 sequence (DNA): TGTGCCAGCAGCTTGGGGGCCCGGACGAATGAGCAGTTCTTC.

This clone was counted once. This chain links TRBV9 with TRBJ2-6; D remains unclear. Trimming left V 7 bases short and J 0 bases short, with 5 bases between. This CDR3 has 13 amino acids. CDR1 is SGDLS, CDR2 YYNGEE, per germline. CDR3: CASRSSGANVLTF. The CDR3 DNA reads TGTGCCAGCCGGAGCTCTGGGGCCAACGTCCTGACTTTC.

The rearrangement uses TRBV5-4 and TRBJ1-4; 12 bases match TRBD1. The V gene's germline CDR1 is SGHNT and CDR2 YYREEE (reference sequence). Trimming removed 4 bases from V and 8 bases from J; junction bases left unmatched: 3. This CDR3 spans 14 amino acids. The CDR3 nucleotides read TGTGCCAGCAGCGGGGACAGGGGGCGGGAAAAACTGTTTTTT. Translated, it gives CASSGDRGREKLFF.

The chain couples TRBV2 to TRBJ2-6; tentatively, D is TRBD1 (5 bases). This CDR3 region has 13 residues. Germline CDR1 SNHLY, CDR2 FYNNEI. V gave up 6 bases and J gave up 2 bases, with 5 bases separating them. The CDR3 loop reads CASRGPGANVLTF. In DNA form, the CDR3 reads TGTGCCAGCAGGGGGCCTGGGGCCAACGTCCTGACTTTC. The entire variable domain, with the rest obtained from reference TRBV2 and TRBJ2-6, is as follows: EPEVTQTPSHQVTQMGQEVILRCVPISNHLYFYWYRQILGQKVEFLVSFYNNEISEKSEIFDDQFSVERPDGSNFTLKIRSTKLEDSAMYFCASRGPGANVLTFGAGSRLTVL.

The chain employs TRBV7-9 and TRBJ2-4, with 9 bases identical to TRBD1. The V gene end was trimmed by 5 bases and the J gene end by 0 bases; junction bases not matched to a gene: 11. Per the germline V gene, CDR1 is SEHNR and CDR2 is FQNEAQ (reference sequence). The CDR3 covers 18 residues. The CDR3 coding sequence is TGTGCCAGCAGCGACAGGGGGGTCATTTCGCTAGCCAAAAACATTCAGTACTTC. This encodes CASSDRGVISLAKNIQYF.

Points on this clone: One junction end disagrees with the germline gene, perhaps due to a read error. The chain joins TRBV6-5 to TRBJ2-7, with D perhaps matching TRBD2 (6 bases). The CDR3 consists of 13 residues. Germline V lookup: CDR1 MNHEY, CDR2 SVGAGI. CDR3 bases: TGTGCCAGCAGTCAGGGACTCGGCTACGAGCAGCACTTC. It encodes CASSQGLGYEQHF.

This clone was seen a single time. The rearrangement joins TRBV5-1 to TRBJ2-7, with D possibly called TRBD1 or TRBD2 (5 bases each). Germline CDR1 is SGHRS and CDR2 is YFSETQ. This CDR3 contains 15 residues. V was clipped by 2 bases and J by 3 bases, with 15 bases between them. The CDR3 spells CASSFSPGTYYEQYF. The CDR3 region has the DNA TGCGCCAGCAGCTTCTCTCCAGGGACCTACTACGAGCAGTACTTC.

The V gene is TRBV5-6, the J gene TRBJ2-1, with D maybe TRBD1 (6 bases). Germline V gene lookup returns CDR1 SGHDT and CDR2 YYEEEE. Trimming left V 1 base short and J 5 bases short, with 10 bases between. CDR3 length: 14 amino acids. CDR3 bases: TGTGCCAGCAGCTTGATGGGACACCACAATGAGCAGTTCTTC. The encoded protein is CASSLMGHHNEQFF. Together with reference TRBV5-6 and TRBJ2-1, the CDR3 gives the full variable domain: DAGVTQSPTHLIKTRGQQVTLRCSPKSGHDTVSWYQQALGQGPQFIFQYYEEEERQRGNFPDRFSGHQFPNYSSELNVNALLLGDSALYLCASSLMGHHNEQFFGPGTRLTVL.

Here the CDR3 DNA reads TGTGCCAGCAGTTCTGGCCACTCTGGGGCCAACGTCCTGACTTTC. Residues: CASSSGHSGANVLTF. The chain combines TRBV6-5 with TRBJ2-6; D unresolved. CDR1 and CDR2 (germline): MNHEY, SVGAGI. V dropped 4 bases and J dropped 0 bases, with 7 bases sitting between them. The CDR3 totals 15 residues.

The genes are TRBV18 and TRBJ2-3, with no clear D. The CDR3 runs 14 residues. The germline V gene has CDR1 KGHSH and CDR2 LQKENI. Between the trimmed V and J ends, which lost 3 bases and 2 bases, there was a span of 9 bases. The CDR3 reads CASSPGSITDTQYF. The DNA of the CDR3 is TGTGCCAGCTCACCGGGTAGTATCACAGATACGCAGTATTTT.

This chain connects TRBV6-5 to TRBJ1-3; D is unresolved. The germline V gene encodes CDR1 MNHEY and CDR2 SVGAGI. The CDR3 is made up of 16 amino acids. V was pared by 4 bases and J by 1 base, with 14 bases between. DNA of the CDR3: TGTGCCAGCAGTTTCTGGGCCCCTGGGTCTGGAAACACCATATATTTT. Protein: CASSFWAPGSGNTIYF.

This clone was picked up a small number of times. Other DNA sequences of this sample code for an identical CDR3. This chain joins TRBV2 and TRBJ2-2, with D perhaps given as TRBD1 or TRBD2 (5 bases each). The ends were cut back, 0 bases at V and 7 bases at J, with 18 bases in the middle. The CDR3 extends over 17 amino acids. Per the germline V gene, CDR1 is SNHLY and CDR2 is FYNNEI. CDR3 protein: CASSEALYSGSGGELFF. DNA of the CDR3: TGTGCCAGCAGTGAAGCGCTTTACTCAGGGAGCGGCGGGGAGCTGTTTTTT.

V usage is TRBV4-3 and J usage is TRBJ1-1; no clear D. Germline CDR1 reads LGHNA; CDR2 reads YSLEER. With 0 bases removed from V and 6 bases from J, the gap between germline ends came to 11 bases. There are 14 residues in the CDR3. The CDR3 nucleotides read TGCGCCAGCAGCCAAGATCCGGTCACCCCTGAAGCTTTCTTT. Translating gives CASSQDPVTPEAFF.

V is TRBV25-1 and J is TRBJ1-3; no clear D gene. This CDR3 is 11 amino acids long. CDR1 MGHDK and CDR2 SYGVNS come from the germline V gene. Trimming shortened V by 3 bases and J by 5 bases, and 2 bases separated the two germline ends. CDR3 protein: CASSERNTIYF. Here the CDR3 DNA reads TGTGCCAGCAGTGAGCGAAACACCATATATTTT.

The sample holds one count of this clone. The genes are TRBV19 and TRBJ1-1; 10 bases fit TRBD1. Germline assignment: CDR1 LNHDA and CDR2 SQIVND (reference sequence). The CDR3 consists of 15 residues. Trimming took 2 bases from V and 3 from J; bases not matched to a gene: 3. The CDR3 region is CASSIRDRGYTEAFF. The CDR3 coding sequence is TGTGCCAGTAGTATAAGGGACAGGGGCTACACTGAAGCTTTCTTT.

This clone appeared a few times. The chain joins TRBV7-2 to TRBJ2-4, with unresolved D. The CDR3 runs 13 residues. V was trimmed by 4 bases and J by 6 bases, leaving 10 bases between them. From germline, CDR1 is SGHTA and CDR2 FQGNSA. CDR3: CASSSGSGNIQYF. CDR3 nucleotide sequence: TGTGCCAGCAGCTCCGGGTCAGGAAACATTCAGTACTTC.